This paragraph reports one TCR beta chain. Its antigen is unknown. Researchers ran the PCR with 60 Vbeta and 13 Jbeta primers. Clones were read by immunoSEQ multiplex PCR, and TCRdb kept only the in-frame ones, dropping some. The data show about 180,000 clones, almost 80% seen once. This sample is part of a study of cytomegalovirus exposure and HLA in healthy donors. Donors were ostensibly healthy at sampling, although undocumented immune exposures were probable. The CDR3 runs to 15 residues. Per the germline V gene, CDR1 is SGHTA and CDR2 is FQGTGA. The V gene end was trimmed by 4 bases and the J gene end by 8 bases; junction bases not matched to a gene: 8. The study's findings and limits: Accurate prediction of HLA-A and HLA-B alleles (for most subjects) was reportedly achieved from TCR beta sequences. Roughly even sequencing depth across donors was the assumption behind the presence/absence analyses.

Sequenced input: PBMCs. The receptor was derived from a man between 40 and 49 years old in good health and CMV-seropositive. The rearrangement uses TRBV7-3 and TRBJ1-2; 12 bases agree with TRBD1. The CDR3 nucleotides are TGTGCCAGCAGCTCTCAGGGACAGGGGGCTTTGGGCTACACCTTC. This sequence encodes CASSSQGQGALGYTF.